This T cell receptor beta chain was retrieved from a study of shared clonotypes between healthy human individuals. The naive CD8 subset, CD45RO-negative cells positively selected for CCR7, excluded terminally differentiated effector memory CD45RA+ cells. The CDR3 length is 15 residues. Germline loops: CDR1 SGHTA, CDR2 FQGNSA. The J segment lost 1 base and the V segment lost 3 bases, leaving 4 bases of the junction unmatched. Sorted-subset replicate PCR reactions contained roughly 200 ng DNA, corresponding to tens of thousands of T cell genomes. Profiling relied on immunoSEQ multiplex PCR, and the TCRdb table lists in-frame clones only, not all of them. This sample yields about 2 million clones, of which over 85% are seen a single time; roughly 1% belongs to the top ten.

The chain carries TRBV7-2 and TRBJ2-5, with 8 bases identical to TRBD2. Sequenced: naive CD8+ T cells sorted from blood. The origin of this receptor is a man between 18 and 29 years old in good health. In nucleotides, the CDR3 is TGTGCCAGCAGCTTCCTAGCGGGTTCCCAAGAGACCCAGTACTTC. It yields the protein CASSFLAGSQETQYF.